This T cell receptor beta chain was found in a study of tumor and adjacent non-tumor tissue in lung cancer. This CDR3 spans 12 amino acids. V was shortened by 11 bases and J by 4 bases, with 13 bases between the two germline ends. CDR1 is KGHDR and CDR2 is SFDVKD in the germline V gene. No cell sorting was done before RNA was extracted from the tissue. The library came from three nested PCR rounds adapted from ARM-PCR protocols. Each CDR3 protein gets one entry after TCRdb re-called the multiplex PCR reads with MiXCR. The repertoire consists of some 77,000 distinct CDR3 sequences, with about two thirds occurring once and the leading ten covering over 10%.

The specimen was lung tumor tissue. The chain employs TRBV24-1 and TRBJ1-1; D is uncertain. This receptor was obtained from a woman between 70 and 85 years old with non-small cell lung cancer. CDR3 in amino acids: CAIGNGVTEAFF. As DNA, the CDR3 is TGTGCCATCGGCAATGGGGTCACTGAAGCTTTCTTT.